This T cell receptor (beta chain) derives from a study of T cells after yellow fever vaccination. Study-wide results and caveats: Reappearance after the booster was observed for most primary-vaccination clones (around 95% CD4, almost 90% CD8).

Regarding this clonotype: What it binds is not known.

TCRdb processed the 5' RACE reads anew with MiXCR; each CDR3 protein has one entry. Of 300,000 or so distinct CDR3 sequences in the sample, approximately 10% were seen once. Looked up from germline, CDR1 is SGHTA and CDR2 is FQGNSA. V lost 5 bases, J lost 0 bases, and 11 bases lay in between. The CDR3 sequence is 15 residues long. The sequencing used CD4+ T cells sorted from PBMCs, collected 5 days after the yellow fever booster vaccination. J is TRBJ1-3 and V is TRBV7-2; tentative D call: TRBD1 (6 bases). This TCR was recovered from a young man who received the YFV17D yellow fever vaccine. The CDR3: CASSQGHLSGNTIYF. CDR3 bases: TGTGCCAGCAGCCAGGGACATCTCTCTGGAAACACCATATATTTT.